This T cell receptor (beta chain) was sequenced during a study of T cells in Graves' hyperthyroidism and ophthalmopathy. Study at large: Initial diagnosis, before any treatment, was when peripheral blood was collected.

Using RNA transcripts as the source, TCR beta CDR3 regions were amplified. The HTBI set primed first-round TCR CDR3 RT-PCR. A single record per CDR3 protein comes from TCRdb applying MiXCR to the multiplex PCR reads. The sample contains 600,000 to 800,000 distinct CDR3 sequences, roughly a third of which appear only once. Hyperthyroidism was newly diagnosed in patients aged 18 to 65 (duration under 2 months). A patient was excluded if there was uncontrolled infection, other autoimmune disease, pregnancy or lactation. Each diagnosis was grounded in clinical symptoms, serum thyroxine and TRAb, thyroid ultrasound, and orbital computed tomography. The sequence was collected from a woman between 35 and 50 years old with Graves' hyperthyroidism. The sequencing sample was made of blood.

The CDR3 is CASTQGGEQYF. The CDR3 DNA reads TGTGCCAGCACCCAGGGGGGCGAGCAGTACTTC. The V and J genes are TRBV12-3 or TRBV12-4 and TRBJ2-7, with TRBD1 as a possible D gene (7 bases). The CDR3 runs 11 residues. Trimming stripped 7 bases from V and 6 bases from J, with 10 bases between.